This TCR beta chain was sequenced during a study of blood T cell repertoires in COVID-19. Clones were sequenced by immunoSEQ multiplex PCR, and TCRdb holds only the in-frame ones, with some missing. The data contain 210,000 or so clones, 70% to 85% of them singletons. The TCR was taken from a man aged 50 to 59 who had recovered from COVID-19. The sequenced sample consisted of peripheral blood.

The CDR3 loop reads CSASIEGGYTF. CDR3 DNA sequence: TGCAGTGCTAGTATCGAGGGAGGCTACACCTTC. J is TRBJ1-2 and V is TRBV20-1, with D uncertain. The V gene lost 3 bases and the J gene lost 8 bases, with 10 bases spanning the gap. The V gene's germline CDR1 is DFQATT and CDR2 SNEGSKA (reference sequence). The CDR3 extends over 11 amino acids.